This T cell receptor (beta chain) stems from a study of molecular identifiers for immune sequencing clone quantification. The V gene lost 9 bases and the J gene lost 4 bases, with 15 bases spanning the gap. This CDR3 region has 13 residues. Germline CDR1 reads LNHDA; CDR2 reads SQIVND (reference sequence). MiXCR, applied by TCRdb to the PCR reads, yields one record per CDR3 protein. The sample carries around 460,000 distinct CDR3 sequences, around 25% recorded once. This clonotype was seen ten or more times. Source material: naive CD8+ T cells from blood, with Jurkat cell RNA spiked in. Specified subset: FACS-sorted CD8+CD4-CCR7+CD45RA+ naive T cells. The TCR was taken from a human donor in good health. Some libraries in this study had Jurkat cell RNA spiked in. The chain couples TRBV19 to TRBJ2-5, with a tentative D call TRBD1 (6 bases). CDR3 nucleotides: TGTGCCAGCACGGACAGAGTAGGAGAGACCCAGTACTTC. Encoded protein: CASTDRVGETQYF.